The 9 T cell receptor beta chains presented below share a single source sample, sequenced in a study of somatic mutations in cytotoxic T cells in rheumatoid arthritis. TCRdb keeps only in-frame clones here, not all; method: immunoSEQ multiplex PCR. The table records 30,000 to 45,000 clones, roughly 80% of them present only once. Sequencing was done on a sample of CD8+ T cells sorted from blood. These receptors were obtained from a man aged 35 to 55 in good health.

This clone was seen a single time. The J gene is TRBJ2-7, the V gene TRBV29-1, with TRBD2 as a possible D gene (6 bases). CDR1 is SQVTM, CDR2 ANQGSEA, per germline. The CDR3 is 12 residues long. Trimming stripped 1 base from V and 3 bases from J, with 7 bases between. CDR3 region: CSVEGGDYEQYF. CDR3 coding DNA: TGCAGCGTTGAAGGGGGGGACTACGAGCAGTACTTC.

V usage is TRBV7-8 and J usage is TRBJ1-1; D unresolved. Germline CDR1 is SGHVS and CDR2 is FQNEAQ. The CDR3 is 13 residues long. The V end lost 4 bases, the J end lost 7 bases, and 13 bases lay between the germline ends. The CDR3 region is CASSSDVQLEAFF. The CDR3, as DNA: TGTGCCAGCAGCTCAGATGTCCAACTTGAAGCTTTCTTT.

This clone was observed a handful of times. CDR3: CAWSVSVNTEAFF. The CDR3 bases are TGTGCCTGGAGTGTGTCGGTGAACACTGAAGCTTTCTTT. The chain carries TRBV30 and TRBJ1-1; D remains unclear. Germline loops: CDR1 GTSNPN, CDR2 SVGIG (reference sequence). V lost 0 bases and J lost 0, with 5 bases in between. CDR3 length equals 13 residues. Looking up the rest from reference TRBV30 and TRBJ1-1 gives the full variable domain: SQTIHQWPATLVQPVGSPLSLECTVEGTSNPNLYWYRQAAGRGLQLLFYSVGIGQISSEVPQNLSASRPQDRQFILSSKKLLLSDSGFYLCAWSVSVNTEAFFGQGTRLTVV.

This clone was seen once. The chain carries TRBV29-1 and TRBJ2-1, with D tentatively TRBD2 (6 bases). Germline values: CDR1 SQVTM, CDR2 ANQGSEA. This CDR3 contains 16 residues. V lost 0 bases to trimming and J lost 7 bases, with 19 bases between them. The CDR3: CSVEEKEGSLVNEQFF. Written as DNA, the CDR3 is TGCAGCGTTGAAGAAAAGGAGGGCTCCCTGGTAAATGAGCAGTTCTTC.

The rearrangement uses TRBV19 and TRBJ1-3; D unclear. V lost 10 bases, J lost 8 bases, and 15 bases lay in between. This CDR3 contains 12 residues. Germline-derived CDR1 and CDR2 are LNHDA and SQIVND (reference sequence). CDR3 sequence reads: CAISDLADTIYF. CDR3 coding DNA: TGTGCCATCAGCGACCTAGCGGACACCATATATTTT.

V is TRBV29-1 and J is TRBJ1-1, with 9 bases identical to TRBD1. This CDR3 comprises 12 residues. CDR1 and CDR2 (germline): SQVTM, ANQGSEA. J was trimmed by 5 bases and V by 5 bases; bases with no gene match: 3. The DNA of the CDR3 is TGCAGCGTTCCGGGACAGGGAACTGAAGCTTTCTTT. Protein: CSVPGQGTEAFF.

The genes are TRBV28 and TRBJ1-3, with unresolved D. The length of the CDR3 is 17 residues. Looked up from germline, CDR1 is MDHEN and CDR2 is SYDVKM. Trimming shortened V by 3 bases and J by 0 bases, and 15 bases separated the two germline ends. DNA for the CDR3: TGTGCCAGCAGTTTCGTTTCTCCAGAAACCTCTGGAAACACCATATATTTT. This codes for CASSFVSPETSGNTIYF.

This clone was recorded once. At one end the junction does not follow the germline gene, possibly because of a read error. The rearrangement links TRBV7-7 to TRBJ1-1; D is perhaps TRBD1 (5 bases). Germline V gene data show CDR1 as SSHAT and CDR2 as FNYEAQ (reference sequence). The length of the CDR3 is 16 residues. The CDR3 region has the DNA TGTGCTAGCAGCTTTGGGGGTTATAAGGTGAACACTGAAGCTTTCTTT. Its translation: CASSFGGYKVNTEAFF.

This chain links TRBV15 with TRBJ2-7; the D gene is possibly TRBD1 (8 bases). From germline, CDR1 is LNHNV and CDR2 YYDKDF (reference sequence). The CDR3 covers 15 residues. The V gene lost 3 bases and the J gene lost 4 bases, with 16 bases spanning the gap. This chain's CDR3 is CATSSRTGRGYEQYF. DNA for the CDR3: TGTGCCACCAGCAGCAGGACAGGGCGGGGGTACGAGCAGTACTTC. The full variable domain, with the rest looked up from reference TRBV15 and TRBJ2-7, is DAMVIQNPRYQVTQFGKPVTLSCSQTLNHNVMYWYQQKSSQAPKLLFHYYDKDFNNEADTPDNFQSRRPNTSFCFLDIRSPGLGDTAMYLCATSSRTGRGYEQYFGPGTRLTVT.